The text below deals with one T cell receptor beta chain. Study processing details: Amplified reference gene primers provided the basis for estimating nucleated cell counts. Profiled with immunoSEQ multiplex PCR; TCRdb holds only in-frame clones, not every one. D and trimming were read from the DNA, whereas the V and J calls and clone size are those reported in that table. The table lists some 120,000 clones, about 80% of them singletons. This CDR3 has 14 amino acids. Germline CDR1 reads DFQATT; CDR2 reads SNEGSKA (reference sequence). V shed 3 bases and J shed 5 bases, with 16 bases lying between them. The data belong to a study of blood T cell repertoires in COVID-19. Study at large: Spain, Italy and the United States supplied samples that represented acute and convalescent COVID-19. T cells, B-cell-depleted T cells, or PBMCs provided the cDNA or gDNA that served as material.

This clonotype was obtained from a human donor in a cohort sampled during active COVID-19. The sample taken for sequencing was peripheral blood. V and J are TRBV20-1 and TRBJ1-2; possible D gene TRBD1, 6 bases. This CDR3 is CSASADSHIYGYTF. The CDR3 coding sequence is TGCAGTGCTAGTGCGGACAGCCACATTTATGGCTACACCTTC.